This TCR beta chain was captured in a study of CD8+ T cells in alopecia areata (dated by TCRdb to the late 2010s). About the investigation overall: Treated patients were enrolled in an open-label pilot trial of oral tofacitinib at 5 to 10 mg twice daily for moderate-to-severe alopecia areata. Tofacitinib was administered for 6 to 18 months, and 6 months of follow-up off drug were then conducted to assess delayed response and recurrence. immunoSEQ multiplex PCR using 35 Vbeta forward primers and 13 Jbeta reverse primers was used to amplify TCRbeta CDR3 regions. Patients on tofacitinib were biopsied at baseline and after 4 and 24 weeks of treatment, and several of the patients also had a later scalp biopsy. The RNA source kit depended on sample type: the PAXgene miRNA kit for fixed scalp, the miRNeasy kit for PBMCs, and the RNeasy kit for mouse skin. The study used high-throughput TCRbeta sequencing to examine T cell clonal expansion in alopecia areata, in both the C3H/HeJ mouse model and human patients. Clonality in the scalp was compared among normal scalp (n=4), patchy alopecia areata scalp (n=8), and alopecia totalis/universalis scalp (n=8). In humans, TCRbeta sequencing was performed on scalp tissue and on sorted CD4+ and CD8+ peripheral blood T cells from healthy controls and from patients with patchy or totalis/universalis alopecia areata. The SALT score, which quantifies the percentage of affected scalp surface area, was used to measure disease severity in treated patients. Overall study outcomes, separate from this receptor: Shared TCR sequences between patients were less evident than in mice, which may be partly attributable to HLA diversity in the patient population. During tofacitinib treatment, many expanded lesional clones stuck around in both scalp and blood, and this persistence may partly explain why relapse happens after treatment is stopped. Lesional scalp, especially in alopecia totalis/universalis, showed higher clonality and more expanded CD8+ clones than normal scalp, suggesting antigenic drive. With tofacitinib, both scalp clonality and the number of expanded CD8+ clones among the top 100 scalp clones went down significantly. Because the treated cohort was small and had just a single nonresponder, larger studies are needed to establish links between baseline CD8+ expansion and response. Unlike mouse skin, where gammadelta T cells dominate, normal human skin contains resident alphabeta T cells that get sequenced too, which complicates analysis of the scalp TCR repertoire.

CDR1 and CDR2 (SGHTA, FQGNSA) derive from the germline V gene. The CDR3 runs 14 residues from the cysteine to the phenylalanine. Only the CDR3 DNA stays, 42 bases, in frame from base 1. V drops 2 bases and J drops 1 base, leaving 8 bases in between. The library was produced with the immunoSEQ multiplex PCR assay. To provide template for TCR sequencing, every sample had RNA extracted and reverse transcribed into cDNA. SuperScript III was used for first-strand cDNA synthesis, primed with a 2:1 mix of oligo-dT and random hexamers. A synthetic immune receptor repertoire was used to assess amplification bias, and residual bias was removed computationally. The study's own analysis went as follows. Raw reads were preprocessed to remove errors, and CDR3 was defined by IMGT conventions from the conserved cysteine to phenylalanine. Clonality was computed by normalizing Shannon entropy by log2 of the number of productive unique TCRs and subtracting the result from 1. Scalp TCRbeta sequences were cross-referenced with sorted blood CD4 and CD8 repertoires so that the CD4 or CD8 identity of scalp clones could be inferred. The clones in this table, taken by TCRdb from immuneACCESS, are in-frame only. Not every clone is retained; where verified, under half of the shortfall comes from an unresolved V gene, and the cause of the rest is unknown. The V and J calls and clone size are taken from that table; D and trimming were inferred from the DNA. The sample includes about 42,000 clones, with less than 70% observed a single time. Roughly 22% of the sample belongs to the ten largest clones.

To note about this clone: Its cognate antigen has yet to be identified. No much larger clone is present one base from it, and per-base qualities are unavailable.

The time point label on this specimen signifies: around 4 weeks on oral tofacitinib. Taken with the paper, the label for treatment or condition translates to: oral pan-JAK inhibitor, 5-10 mg twice daily. From alopecia areata patients, peripheral blood was collected along with lesional scalp punch biopsies. PBMCs were isolated by density centrifugation and stained for CD3, CD4 and CD8, after which CD4+ and CD8+ T cells were sorted on a FACSAria. The chain joins TRBV7-2 to TRBJ1-1, with the D gene not confidently named. The sequence was collected from a human donor with alopecia areata. The material was CD8+ T cells sorted from blood, obtained at week 4, from a patient treated with tofacitinib. DNA sequence: TGTGCCAGCAGCTTATCTGCAGGGAACACTGAAGCTTTCTTT. Its translation is CASSLSAGNTEAFF.